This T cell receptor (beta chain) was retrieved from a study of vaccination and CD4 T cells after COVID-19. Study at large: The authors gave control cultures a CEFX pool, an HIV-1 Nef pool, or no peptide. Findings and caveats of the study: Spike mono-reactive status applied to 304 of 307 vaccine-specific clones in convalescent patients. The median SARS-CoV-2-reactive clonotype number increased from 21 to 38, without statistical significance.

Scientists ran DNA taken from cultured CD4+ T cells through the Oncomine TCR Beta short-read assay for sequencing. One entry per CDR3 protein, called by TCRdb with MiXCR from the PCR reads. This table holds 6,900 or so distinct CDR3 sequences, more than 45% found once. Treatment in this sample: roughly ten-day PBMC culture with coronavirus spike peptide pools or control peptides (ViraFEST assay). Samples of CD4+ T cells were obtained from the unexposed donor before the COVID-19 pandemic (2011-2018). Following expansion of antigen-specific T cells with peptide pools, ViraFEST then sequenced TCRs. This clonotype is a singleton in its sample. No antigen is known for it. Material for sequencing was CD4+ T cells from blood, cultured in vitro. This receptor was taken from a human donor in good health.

The CDR3 loop reads CASRPEAGRSYEQYF. The CDR3, as DNA: TGCGCCAGCAGACCCGAGGCGGGCCGCTCCTACGAGCAGTACTTC. The chain has TRBV5-1 and TRBJ2-7, with D possibly matching TRBD2 (5 bases). The germline gives CDR1 SGHRS, CDR2 YFSETQ. V lost 5 bases and J 0 bases, leaving 15 bases between the germline ends. The CDR3 is 15 residues long.